Below are 20 T cell receptor beta chains sequenced from a single sample in a study of blood T cell repertoires in COVID-19. TCRdb keeps only in-frame clones here, not all; method: immunoSEQ multiplex PCR. The sample lists 200,000 or so clones; around 80% were seen once. Sequencing input: peripheral blood. Receptor source: an older woman with acute or convalescent COVID-19.

The chain joins TRBV28 to TRBJ1-5; 8 bases are shared with TRBD1. The CDR3 has 15 residues. The ends lost 5 bases at V and 5 bases at J; junction bases unmatched: 8. The germline V gene encodes CDR1 MDHEN and CDR2 SYDVKM. The CDR3 is CASSGAGQGDQPQHF. The CDR3 nucleotides are TGTGCCAGCAGTGGGGCTGGACAGGGAGATCAGCCCCAGCATTTT.

The V call is TRBV27, the J call TRBJ2-1, with 7 bases matching TRBD1. Trimming cost V 3 bases and J 5 bases; bases outside gene matches: 7. Looked up from germline, CDR1 is MNHEY and CDR2 is SMNVEV (reference sequence). This CDR3 is built from 15 residues. The DNA for the CDR3 is TGTGCCAGCAGTTTGGTAGGGGGCGCGGACAATGAGCAGTTCTTC. Amino acid sequence: CASSLVGGADNEQFF.

Regarding this clone: This sample includes further DNA sequences coding for the same CDR3. V and J are TRBV5-4 and TRBJ2-1, with D possibly matching TRBD2 (5 bases). Germline V gives CDR1 SGHNT, CDR2 YYREEE (reference sequence). The CDR3 covers 12 residues. The V end was cut by 1 base, the J end by 7 bases, with 6 bases between. The CDR3 DNA is TGTGCCAGCAGCTTGACTAGTAATGAGCAGTTCTTC. Translation: CASSLTSNEQFF.

The chain has TRBV7-2 and TRBJ2-7; D possibly corresponds to TRBD2 (5 bases). The CDR3 contains 14 residues. Trimming took 4 bases from V and 4 from J, leaving 14 bases between them. The germline gives CDR1 SGHTA, CDR2 FQGNSA. The CDR3 DNA sequence: TGTGCCAGCAGCTCCCGACTATCTGAATACGAGCAGTACTTC. It encodes CASSSRLSEYEQYF. Drawing the rest from reference TRBV7-2 and TRBJ2-7, the complete variable domain is GAGVSQSPSNKVTEKGKDVELRCDPISGHTALYWYRQSLGQGLEFLIYFQGNSAPDKSGLPSDRFSAERTGGSVSTLTIQRTQQEDSAVYLCASSSRLSEYEQYFGPGTRLTVT.

V and J are TRBV18 and TRBJ2-5; D possibly corresponds to TRBD2 (5 bases). Germline assignment: CDR1 KGHSH and CDR2 LQKENI. V lost 3 bases, J lost 1 base, and 18 bases lay in between. The CDR3 has 17 amino acids. CDR3 sequence: CASSPMPPVRGQETQYF. CDR3 nucleotide sequence: TGTGCCAGCTCACCGATGCCCCCGGTTCGGGGCCAAGAGACCCAGTACTTC.

CDR3 DNA: TGCAGCGTTGGTGGGGGTCACAGGGGCGAGCAGTACTTC. Protein product: CSVGGGHRGEQYF. The rearrangement joins TRBV29-1 to TRBJ2-7; 7 bases are a match to TRBD1. The CDR3 contains 13 residues. V trimming: 4 bases; J trimming: 6 bases; junction bases outside the gene matches: 9. The germline gives CDR1 SQVTM, CDR2 ANQGSEA.

This clone has just a few counts. The chain joins TRBV27 to TRBJ1-4; D is uncertain. The CDR3 has 13 amino acids. Trimming took 5 bases from V and 9 from J, leaving 13 bases between them. CDR1 is MNHEY, CDR2 SMNVEV, per germline (reference sequence). CDR3 in DNA: TGTGCCAGCAGTACCCTCGGGAGACAAAAACTGTTTTTT. It codes for CASSTLGRQKLFF.

The chain combines TRBV19 with TRBJ1-5; D perhaps matches TRBD1 (5 bases). With 6 bases removed from V and 2 bases from J, the gap between germline ends came to 17 bases. This CDR3 is 16 amino acids long. The germline CDR1 and CDR2 sequences are LNHDA and SQIVND (reference sequence). In DNA form, the CDR3 reads TGTGCCAGTAGCCGGACATGGACGGCCGGCAATCAGCCCCAGCATTTT. As protein: CASSRTWTAGNQPQHF.

As regards this clone: Within the sample, other DNA sequences also encode this same CDR3. The chain joins TRBV18 to TRBJ2-1, with 15 bases that match TRBD2. The germline V gene encodes CDR1 KGHSH and CDR2 LQKENI. CDR3 size: 15 residues. Trimming at V came to 0 bases and at J to 9 bases, leaving 0 bases not matched to a gene. The CDR3: CASSPPGLAGGEQFF. In nucleotides, the CDR3 is TGTGCCAGCTCACCACCGGGACTAGCGGGAGGTGAGCAGTTCTTC.

The chain combines TRBV7-8 with TRBJ2-7; D is possibly TRBD1 (5 bases). In germline, CDR1 is SGHVS, CDR2 FQNEAQ. V was clipped by 1 base and J by 3 bases, with 10 bases between them. The CDR3 extends over 14 amino acids. CDR3 in DNA: TGTGCCAGCAGCTTAGTCGCAGGGAACTACGAGCAGTACTTC. Translated, it gives CASSLVAGNYEQYF. Using reference TRBV7-8 and TRBJ2-7 for the parts outside the CDR3, the full variable domain is GAGVSQSPRYKVAKRGQDVALRCDPISGHVSLFWYQQALGQGPEFLTYFQNEAQLDKSGLPSDRFFAERPEGSVSTLKIQRTQQEDSAVYLCASSLVAGNYEQYFGPGTRLTVT.

The chain carries TRBV5-1 and TRBJ2-1; TRBD2 agrees at 12 bases. The CDR3 extends over 15 amino acids. Germline V gene lookup returns CDR1 SGHRS and CDR2 YFSETQ. V lost 4 bases to trimming and J lost 6 bases; unmatched junction nucleotides: 5. Here the CDR3 reads CASSMTSGSGNEQFF. In DNA form, the CDR3 reads TGCGCCAGCAGCATGACTAGCGGGAGCGGCAATGAGCAGTTCTTC.

This clone has just one count. V usage is TRBV30 and J usage is TRBJ2-1; a weak D match, TRBD2 (6 bases). Trimming left V 5 bases short and J 4 bases short, with 12 bases between. Germline values: CDR1 GTSNPN, CDR2 SVGIG (reference sequence). This CDR3 has 13 amino acids. CDR3 sequence reads: CAWGTGGYNEQFF. In DNA form, the CDR3 reads TGTGCCTGGGGGACTGGCGGTTACAATGAGCAGTTCTTC.

The V call is TRBV15, the J call TRBJ2-4, with a possible D match to TRBD2 (6 bases). The CDR3 is 20 amino acids. Trimming took off 3 bases at V and 4 bases at J, with 28 bases between the two ends. Germline V gene data show CDR1 as LNHNV and CDR2 as YYDKDF (reference sequence). This CDR3 is CATSRAPLASHSGLKNIQYF. As DNA, the CDR3 is TGTGCCACCAGCAGGGCGCCCCTAGCGTCCCATTCTGGGTTGAAAAACATTCAGTACTTC.

The rearrangement uses TRBV2 and TRBJ2-1; TRBD2 matches at 7 bases. In germline, CDR1 is SNHLY, CDR2 FYNNEI. V lost 2 bases to trimming and J lost 7 bases; unmatched junction nucleotides: 11. This CDR3 has 16 amino acids. CDR3 loop: CASSERMAGVLNEQFF. CDR3 in DNA: TGTGCCAGCAGTGAACGAATGGCGGGGGTCCTTAATGAGCAGTTCTTC.

The CDR3 reads CASSVGSGTGRYEQYF. The CDR3 DNA sequence: TGTGCCAGCAGCGTTGGGTCCGGGACAGGGCGCTACGAGCAGTACTTC. The chain recombines TRBV9 with TRBJ2-7; 9 bases agree with TRBD1. The CDR3 consists of 16 residues. CDR1 is SGDLS and CDR2 is YYNGEE in the germline V gene. V was clipped by 2 bases and J by 3 bases; unmatched bases: 9.

This clone was seen a single time. The V and J genes are TRBV5-5 and TRBJ2-7; 12 positions agree with TRBD1. V lost 4 bases to trimming and J lost 5 bases; unmatched junction nucleotides: 7. The CDR3 is 15 residues long. Per germline, CDR1 SGHKS and CDR2 YYEKEE (reference sequence). CDR3 in amino acids: CASSLTGTGGDEQYF. CDR3 coding DNA: TGTGCCAGCAGCCTGACCGGGACAGGGGGCGACGAGCAGTACTTC.

J is TRBJ1-2 and V is TRBV7-2; possible D gene TRBD1, 5 bases. The germline V gene encodes CDR1 SGHTA and CDR2 FQGNSA. V was pared by 1 base and J by 7 bases, with 13 bases between. The CDR3 is 14 residues long. The CDR3 loop reads CASSLDWAGSGYTF. The CDR3 DNA reads as TGTGCCAGCAGCTTAGATTGGGCAGGGTCTGGCTACACCTTC.

This clone was counted a few times. This chain connects TRBV5-1 to TRBJ1-2; D is undetermined. The germline V and J ends were trimmed by 4 bases and 1 base, with 8 bases remaining between them. Germline V gene sequence: CDR1 SGHRS, CDR2 YFSETQ. The CDR3 sequence is 13 residues long. CDR3: CASSPGLNYGYTF. Written as DNA, the CDR3 is TGCGCCAGCAGCCCGGGTCTTAACTATGGCTACACCTTC.

The chain is built from TRBV29-1 and TRBJ2-1, with D maybe TRBD2 (6 bases). The V end was cut by 8 bases, the J end by 7 bases, with 18 bases between. Germline CDR1 reads SQVTM; CDR2 reads ANQGSEA. This CDR3 has 13 amino acids. The CDR3 protein is CSSSGDRRNEQFF. The CDR3 nucleotides are TGCAGCTCATCGGGGGATCGGAGGAATGAGCAGTTCTTC.

This clone was recorded once. This chain joins TRBV30 and TRBJ1-4; a possible D gene is TRBD1 (6 bases). The CDR3 loop spans 13 amino acids. From germline, CDR1 is GTSNPN and CDR2 SVGIG (reference sequence). The ends were cut back, 2 bases at V and 6 bases at J, with 10 bases in the middle. The CDR3 DNA reads as TGTGCCTGGAGTCCGGACAGAGATGAAAAACTGTTTTTT. As protein: CAWSPDRDEKLFF.